One and the same sample provided the 20 T cell receptor beta chains below, sequenced in a study of cytomegalovirus exposure and HLA in healthy donors. Primers: 60 Vbeta forward and 13 Jbeta reverse. Method: immunoSEQ multiplex PCR; TCRdb's copy keeps in-frame clones and lacks some. Among roughly 140,000 clones listed, about four fifths were seen once. Sequences were obtained from PBMCs. All receptors come from a woman aged 18-29 years in good health and CMV-seropositive.

This clone was seen only a few times. J is TRBJ1-2 and V is TRBV11-2; maybe TRBD1 (6 bases). The germline gives CDR1 SGHAT, CDR2 FQNNGV. Between the trimmed V and J ends, which lost 2 bases and 6 bases, there was a span of 19 bases. The CDR3 runs 16 residues. CDR3 DNA: TGTGCCAGCAGCTTAAGAAGACAGGCTACGGTGGATGGCTACACCTTC. Its translation: CASSLRRQATVDGYTF.

The chain couples TRBV2 to TRBJ1-1; D uncertain. The V gene's germline CDR1 is SNHLY and CDR2 FYNNEI. Trimming left V 5 bases short and J 0 bases short, with 10 bases between. The CDR3 totals 14 residues. The CDR3 DNA sequence: TGTGCCAGCAGTATCCTAGCAGTGAACACTGAAGCTTTCTTT. It codes for CASSILAVNTEAFF.

The CDR3 protein is CASSATGGGGNTEAFF. The CDR3 bases are TGCGCCAGCAGCGCTACTGGGGGCGGAGGGAACACTGAAGCTTTCTTT. This chain joins TRBV5-1 and TRBJ1-1; tentatively, D is TRBD1 (6 bases). V lost 4 bases and J 1 base, leaving 17 bases between the germline ends. Per germline, CDR1 SGHRS and CDR2 YFSETQ. The CDR3 has 16 residues.

The chain couples TRBV9 to TRBJ1-2; no clear D gene. This CDR3 region has 13 residues. Germline V gene data show CDR1 as SGDLS and CDR2 as YYNGEE. The V end was cut by 4 bases, the J end by 3 bases, with 10 bases between. The CDR3 DNA is TGTGCCAGCAGCTCCCGGGGATACTATGGCTACACCTTC. Encoded protein: CASSSRGYYGYTF. Filled out from reference TRBV9 and TRBJ1-2, the complete variable domain reads DSGVTQTPKHLITATGQRVTLRCSPRSGDLSVYWYQQSLDQGLQFLIQYYNGEERAKGNILERFSAQQFPDLHSELNLSSLELGDSALYFCASSSRGYYGYTFGSGTRLTVV.

The chain employs TRBV18 and TRBJ1-1, with D maybe TRBD1 (6 bases). There are 15 residues in the CDR3. In germline, CDR1 is KGHSH, CDR2 LQKENI. V lost 6 bases, J lost 0 bases, and 14 bases lay in between. As DNA, the CDR3 is TGTGCCAGCTCTCGCACCGGGACACTGAACACTGAAGCTTTCTTT. Protein product: CASSRTGTLNTEAFF.

There are a few counts of this clone. The J gene is TRBJ1-3, the V gene TRBV7-8; the match to TRBD1 covers 9 bases. CDR1 is SGHVS, CDR2 FQNEAQ, per germline. This CDR3 is built from 19 residues. Trimming at V came to 4 bases and at J to 4 bases, leaving 17 bases not matched to a gene. CDR3 DNA: TGTGCCAGCAGCTCAGGGACAGGGATCCTTACTTTATCCGGAAACACCATATATTTT. Translated, it gives CASSSGTGILTLSGNTIYF.

The CDR3 here is CASSLKEVRAETQYF. In DNA, the CDR3 is TGTGCCAGCAGCCTAAAGGAAGTCAGGGCAGAGACCCAGTACTTC. This chain links TRBV7-9 with TRBJ2-5; possibly TRBD1 for D (5 bases). The germline V gene has CDR1 SEHNR and CDR2 FQNEAQ (reference sequence). The V gene lost 5 bases and the J gene lost 4 bases, with 17 bases spanning the gap. This CDR3 has 15 amino acids.

Here the CDR3 reads CASSKIGGGKTQYF. CDR3 sequence (DNA): TGTGCCAGCAGCAAAATAGGGGGGGGGAAGACCCAGTACTTC. This chain joins TRBV21-1 and TRBJ2-5; the D call of TRBD2 is as the table states it, not checked on the DNA. TRBV21-1 is assigned pseudogene status. This CDR3 is built from 14 residues.

The sample holds one count of this clone. At one boundary the junction diverges from the germline segment, which might be a read error. V usage is TRBV12-5 and J usage is TRBJ1-2; D remains ambiguous. The CDR3 is 12 amino acids. The V gene's germline CDR1 is LGHNT and CDR2 FRNRAP. CDR3 in DNA: TGTGCTAGTAGTTTCGGGGTGGGTGGCTACACCTTC. The encoded protein is CASSFGVGGYTF.

The rearrangement joins TRBV28 to TRBJ1-5, with TRBD1 matching 7 bases. The junction had 5 bases not matched to a gene; V was cut back by 8 bases and J by 7 bases. The CDR3 loop spans 12 amino acids. Germline-derived CDR1 and CDR2 are MDHEN and SYDVKM. CDR3 DNA: TGTGCCAGCGACAGGGAGGTACAGCCCCAGCATTTT. Residues: CASDREVQPQHF.

The gene calls are TRBV27 and TRBJ2-1, with a tentative D call TRBD2 (6 bases). There are 14 residues in the CDR3. Per the germline V gene, CDR1 is MNHEY and CDR2 is SMNVEV (reference sequence). Trimming took off 5 bases at V and 3 bases at J, with 11 bases between the two ends. The DNA of the CDR3 is TGTGCCAGCAGTCCCGGGACTCTCTACAATGAGCAGTTCTTC. The encoded protein is CASSPGTLYNEQFF.

This chain links TRBV21-1 with TRBJ1-5. TRBV21-1 is a known pseudogene. The CDR3 is 17 amino acids. CDR3 DNA sequence: TGTGCCAGCAGCATAACCCTAGGGACTAGGTTGATCCAGCCCCAGCATTTT. This encodes CASSITLGTRLIQPQHF.

The J gene is TRBJ2-7, the V gene TRBV6-1; 9 nucleotides match TRBD1. Looked up from germline, CDR1 is MNHNS and CDR2 is SASEGT. This CDR3 has 14 residues. V lost 8 bases and J lost 0; bases outside the gene matches: 5. DNA for the CDR3: TGTGCCAGCGGAAAGGACAGGGGCTCCTACGAGCAGTACTTC. Translated: CASGKDRGSYEQYF.

This sequence joins TRBV2 and TRBJ2-5; a weak D match, TRBD2 (6 bases). Trimming removed 4 bases at V and 0 bases at J, with 12 bases between. The CDR3 totals 15 residues. The germline gives CDR1 SNHLY, CDR2 FYNNEI. The CDR3 DNA reads TGTGCCAGCAGTGCCCGGGGGTGGTACCAAGAGACCCAGTACTTC. As protein: CASSARGWYQETQYF.

There are a few counts of this clone. The chain is built from TRBV7-8 and TRBJ2-3; 10 nucleotides agree with TRBD2. Trimming took 7 bases from V and 1 from J; bases not matched to a gene: 5. CDR1 SGHVS and CDR2 FQNEAQ come from the germline V gene. The CDR3 loop spans 15 amino acids. CDR3 sequence (DNA): TGTGCCAGCAAGAAGCGGGGGGGCGGCACAGATACGCAGTATTTT. This codes for CASKKRGGGTDTQYF.

The rearrangement links TRBV10-3 to TRBJ1-5, with a possible D match to TRBD1 (5 bases). The CDR3 contains 15 residues. V shed 10 bases and J shed 1 base, with 17 bases lying between them. The germline V gene has CDR1 ENHRY and CDR2 SYGVKD. The CDR3 protein is CATDIREGSNQPQHF. The CDR3 DNA reads TGTGCCACCGACATCAGGGAGGGAAGCAATCAGCCCCAGCATTTT.

This chain connects TRBV6-6 to TRBJ2-1, with a possible D match to TRBD1 (5 bases). The CDR3 loop spans 14 amino acids. V lost 0 bases and J lost 9, with 12 bases in between. The germline gives CDR1 MNHNY, CDR2 SVGAGI (reference sequence). CDR3 residues: CASSYSTREGEQFF. The DNA of the CDR3 is TGTGCCAGCAGTTACTCGACCAGGGAAGGTGAGCAGTTCTTC.

The V and J genes are TRBV5-6 and TRBJ2-3; D not certain. Deletions cut 1 base from V and 3 bases from J, with 9 bases between. Germline V gene lookup returns CDR1 SGHDT and CDR2 YYEEEE. The CDR3 totals 14 residues. CDR3: CASSLLLITDTQYF. The CDR3 DNA sequence: TGTGCCAGCAGCTTGCTCCTAATAACAGATACGCAGTATTTT. The full variable domain, its missing parts supplied by reference TRBV5-6 and TRBJ2-3, is DAGVTQSPTHLIKTRGQQVTLRCSPKSGHDTVSWYQQALGQGPQFIFQYYEEEERQRGNFPDRFSGHQFPNYSSELNVNALLLGDSALYLCASSLLLITDTQYFGPGTRLTVL.

The V and J genes are TRBV4-2 and TRBJ2-7; 7 nucleotides line up with TRBD1. Germline lookup yields CDR1 LGHNA and CDR2 YNFKEQ. This CDR3 region has 20 residues. Trimming took 0 bases from V and 6 from J; bases not matched to a gene: 23. The CDR3 sequence is CASSQEGLTGSGLAASEQYF. CDR3 sequence (DNA): TGTGCCAGCAGCCAAGAGGGATTGACAGGGTCCGGTTTGGCTGCCTCCGAGCAGTACTTC.

V and J are TRBV29-1 and TRBJ2-7; D possibly corresponds to TRBD1 (6 bases). With 0 bases removed from V and 3 bases from J, the gap between germline ends came to 9 bases. The CDR3 has 13 amino acids. Germline assignment: CDR1 SQVTM and CDR2 ANQGSEA. The CDR3 here is CSVEEGRGYEQYF. In DNA form, the CDR3 reads TGCAGCGTTGAAGAAGGCAGGGGCTACGAGCAGTACTTC.